One and the same sample provided the 8 T cell receptor beta chains below, sequenced in a study of cytomegalovirus exposure and HLA in healthy donors. The PCR employed 60 Vbeta primers together with 13 Jbeta primers. Libraries were prepared by immunoSEQ multiplex PCR; TCRdb keeps only in-frame clonotypes and omits some of them. The data hold roughly 150,000 clones, with around a tenth observed a single time. Sequencing was done on a sample of PBMCs. The origin of the receptors is a male donor in good health and CMV-seronegative.

This clone came up a few times. The chain's CDR3 is CASSLRPGTEITDTQYF. CDR3 coding DNA: TGTGCCAGCAGTTTACGGCCCGGGACAGAGATCACAGATACGCAGTATTTT. This chain connects TRBV28 to TRBJ2-3; 7 bases map to TRBD1. Germline lookup yields CDR1 MDHEN and CDR2 SYDVKM. V lost 2 bases and J lost 2; bases outside the gene matches: 10. The CDR3 runs to 17 residues.

The chain is built from TRBV10-3 and TRBJ1-5; D gene uncertain. The CDR3 is made up of 13 amino acids. V lost 10 bases, J lost 5 bases, and 15 bases lay in between. Germline CDR1 is ENHRY and CDR2 is SYGVKD. In nucleotides, the CDR3 is TGTGCCACCTCAACGGTCGAGGATCAGCCCCAGCATTTT. Its protein product is CATSTVEDQPQHF.

The chain's CDR3 is CASSVDLGQGDNEQFF. CDR3 DNA sequence: TGTGCCAGCAGCGTAGATTTGGGACAGGGGGACAATGAGCAGTTCTTC. V gene TRBV9 combines with J gene TRBJ2-1; 11 positions agree with TRBD1. Trimming took 0 bases from V and 5 from J; bases not matched to a gene: 4. The CDR3 has 16 residues. CDR1 is SGDLS, CDR2 YYNGEE, per germline.

The chain has TRBV5-1 and TRBJ2-7; no clear D. V lost 0 bases and J lost 0, with 7 bases in between. Germline CDR1 SGHRS, CDR2 YFSETQ. CDR3 size: 14 residues. CDR3 residues: CASSLAPPSYEQYF. CDR3 bases: TGCGCCAGCAGCTTGGCTCCCCCCTCCTACGAGCAGTACTTC.

This clone was seen a handful of times. The chain links TRBV19 to TRBJ2-7, with 10 bases matching TRBD2. The junction had 8 bases not matched to a gene; V was cut back by 4 bases and J by 2 bases. CDR1 and CDR2 from the germline V gene are LNHDA and SQIVND (reference sequence). There are 16 residues in the CDR3. The CDR3 loop is CASSNIAGGTTYEQYF. In nucleotides, the CDR3 is TGTGCCAGTAGTAATATAGCGGGGGGAACCACCTACGAGCAGTACTTC.

The chain joins TRBV11-3 to TRBJ2-1, with TRBD2 matching over 14 bases. The CDR3 runs to 17 residues. J was trimmed by 1 base and V by 1 base; bases with no gene match: 0. Germline V gives CDR1 SGHNT, CDR2 YENEEA. This CDR3 reads CASSLGTSGRSYNEQFF. CDR3 sequence (DNA): TGTGCCAGCAGCTTAGGGACTAGCGGGAGGTCCTACAATGAGCAGTTCTTC.

This chain connects TRBV7-9 to TRBJ1-2; TRBD1 is a possible D gene (5 bases). The CDR3 is 15 residues long. Per germline, CDR1 SEHNR and CDR2 FQNEAQ (reference sequence). V lost 5 bases to trimming and J lost 1 base, with 14 bases between them. The CDR3 loop reads CASSKRQILNYGYTF. The DNA for the CDR3 is TGTGCCAGCAGCAAACGACAGATTCTTAACTATGGCTACACCTTC.

V is TRBV18 and J is TRBJ1-5, with 9 bases lining up with TRBD1. Germline lookup yields CDR1 KGHSH and CDR2 LQKENI. This CDR3 has 16 residues. Germline trimming cut 0 bases from V and 1 base from J; bases unmatched to any gene: 1. CDR3 amino acids: CASSPPGTGSNQPQHF. In nucleotides, the CDR3 is TGTGCCAGCTCACCACCCGGGACAGGGAGCAATCAGCCCCAGCATTTT.